This entry concerns a single T cell receptor (beta chain). The data were taken from a study of T cells in Graves' hyperthyroidism and ophthalmopathy. The source material, RNA transcripts, was used to amplify TCR beta CDR3 regions. An initial round of RT-PCR targeting the TCR CDR3 relied on the HTBI primer set. TCRdb re-analysed the multiplex PCR reads in MiXCR, keeping a single row per CDR3 protein. The table has about 250,000 distinct CDR3 sequences, approximately 23% seen once. This receptor was taken from a man aged 25 to 45 with Graves' ophthalmopathy. Sequenced material: blood.

The CDR3 spells CASKGRASGANVLTF. The CDR3 nucleotides read TGTGCCAGCAAGGGGAGGGCATCTGGGGCCAACGTCCTGACTTTC. The chain recombines TRBV2 with TRBJ2-6; 7 nucleotides agree with TRBD2. The V and J ends lost 7 bases and 1 base, in that order; junction bases with no gene match: 4. This CDR3 is 15 amino acids long. Germline V lookup: CDR1 SNHLY, CDR2 FYNNEI.